This TCR beta chain is drawn from a study of OX40 agonist ivuxolimab in advanced cancers. Study summary: Anti-PD-1, anti-PD-L1 or anti-CTLA-4 therapy given earlier was allowed, and 30% to 45% had some.

A remark on this clone: Antigen specificity is unknown.

Findings of the study overall: Expanded clones belonging to CD8+ T cells outnumbered, on average, those of CD4+.

Libraries were prepared by immunoSEQ multiplex PCR; TCRdb keeps only in-frame clonotypes and omits some of them. The sample lists roughly 35,000 clones, less than 85% occurring once. The source material was CD4+ or CD8+ T cells sorted from blood, sampled in a trial of the OX40 agonist ivuxolimab. The receptor was isolated from an adult with an advanced solid tumor such as melanoma, head and neck, liver or kidney cancer.

The DNA of the CDR3 is TGTGCCAGCAGCTTGGTCGTAGGGGGCTTAAATGAAAAACTGTTTTTT. Residues: CASSLVVGGLNEKLFF. The chain recombines TRBV5-6 with TRBJ1-4, with 7 bases aligning to TRBD1. The V and J ends lost 0 bases and 5 bases, in that order; junction bases with no gene match: 7. Germline CDR1 SGHDT, CDR2 YYEEEE. The CDR3 consists of 16 residues.